This TCR beta chain was recorded in a study of naive and memory T cell subsets (dated 2017 in TCRdb). Study-wide context: An open-source, UMI-based TCR alpha and beta sequencing pipeline was applied to sorted naive and memory peripheral blood T cell subsets. IgG serology results and the functional CMV T cell responses were in complete agreement. RNA was DNase-treated and reverse transcribed with TCR constant-region primers, mostly using SuperScript III.

Separate amplification of TCR alpha and beta chain libraries was performed from the second PCR step onward. CMV status of each donor was established by measuring IFNgamma production from CD4+ T cells after fresh PBMCs were stimulated overnight with CMV viral lysate. Using Miltenyi beads, CD4 T cells were first positively selected, and CD8 T cells were then positively selected from the CD4-negative fraction. Cells stained for CD3, CD4, CD8, CD45RA, CD27 and a live/dead dye were sorted on a BD Aria II into four subsets by CD45RA and CD27. Blood came from a few healthy volunteers, each fractionated into CD4 and CD8 T cells and then into four differentiation subsets. About 130 ml of peripheral blood was collected from each donor, and PBMC were isolated by Ficoll-Paque PLUS density-gradient centrifugation. The sorted cells were lysed in RLT buffer, after which RNA was extracted using a Qiagen RNeasy kit and kept at -80 degrees C.

CDR1 and CDR2 (MGHDK, SYGVNS) derive from the germline V gene. V is clipped by 4 bases and J by 0 bases, and the sequence between their germline boundaries is 13 bases long. The CDR3, cysteine through phenylalanine, is 16 amino acids long. Kept here is only the CDR3 DNA, which spans 48 bases and is read in frame from base 1. On this clonotype: What antigen it recognizes has not been identified. The sample holds no much larger clone one base away, and base qualities are not on file.

Library preparation was by UMI-ligation and nested PCR. To cover both TRBC1 and TRBC2, the beta constant-region primer consisted of an equimolar mix of two oligonucleotides. Four rounds of PCR were used to amplify ligated cDNA, with nested alpha and beta constant-region primers being used together with the SP2 primer. A single-stranded oligonucleotide carrying the SP2 primer and a 12-nucleotide UMI was ligated to the 3' end of the cDNA by T4 RNA ligase 1. The ligation reaction was kept at 16 degrees C for about 20-24 hours. PCR2 was usually performed as a SYBR Green qPCR and halted at a preset threshold so that over-amplification would not occur. Every purification after the first one was done using Agencourt AMPure XP magnetic beads. Libraries were quantified by Qubit and checked on a TapeStation, where a main peak was expected near 650 bp. Pooled libraries were sequenced on an Illumina MiSeq using v2 2x251 paired-end kits, and typically roughly 0.85-2 million reads were obtained per sample. Libraries were pooled at approximately 3.7 nM per sample, and roughly 4.5-7.5% PhiX was added to improve cluster recognition. The paper's processing steps were these. Decombinator assigned V and J genes to Demultiplexor-processed FASTQ reads by tag matching, allowing a single base-pair mismatch. UMIs were used by Collapsinator to correct both sequencing errors and frequency errors arising from PCR heterogeneity. CDR3Translator translated TCRs and extracted CDR3s from the conserved cysteine to the FGXG phenylalanine, flagging non-productive sequences. Gini, Shannon entropy and inverse Simpson indices were calculated on repertoires that had been subsampled to equal numbers of UMI-defined TCRs. Clonotype abundance distributions were fitted to a power law by maximum likelihood within the linear range. When run on a single naive CD8 sample, MIGEC and the pipeline yielded similar UMI counts, similar unique TCR numbers and similar clonal distributions. One analysis removed from the naive repertoire any naive TCRs that were also found in any memory subset from the same donor. The repertoires were searched for around 7,000 CMV-associated CDR3 sequences that had been compiled from VDJdb and a published dataset. TCRdb trimmed public reads at Q25 via fastp, called clones via MiXCR and kept in-frame beta chains. A single entry per CDR3 protein holds the most common genes and DNA from its merged rows. The V and J calls follow TCRdb's processing rather than the paper's. The sample data list over 110,000 distinct CDR3 sequences, and approximately 20% of these were observed just once. Approximately 0.58% of the sample comes from the top ten.

General conclusions and limits of the study: A few larger clonotypes were present in naive repertoires, particularly the CD8 repertoires, and these clonotypes were possibly memory cells re-expressing CD45RA. RNA-based TCR counts may be affected by expression changes linked to T cell activation and differentiation. The abundance of TCRs followed a power law with an exponent that differed between naive and memory subsets yet stayed consistent across the three individuals. In both CD4 and CD8 cells, the Gini index increased while Shannon and inverse Simpson diversity decreased from naive through CM, EM and EMRA. Each clonotype was defined as a single alpha or beta chain sequence rather than as a paired alpha/beta receptor. The repertoire findings for the naive and memory subsets could not be validated against a ground truth because none was available. Following error correction, more than 95% of naive TCR sequences occurred only once, which made naive abundance distributions much steeper than those of memory subsets.

The V gene is TRBV25-1 and the J gene is TRBJ2-1, with TRBD2 tentatively as D gene (6 bases match). This clonotype originated in a human donor in good health. Sequencing was done on a sample of naive CD8+ T cells from blood. This specimen's cell subset or site label, interpreted: naive T cells, CD45RA high CD27+. CDR3 protein: CASSGPRGGSYNEQFF. The DNA is TGTGCCAGCAGTGGCCCACGGGGAGGCTCCTACAATGAGCAGTTCTTC.